The 23 T cell receptor beta chains presented below share a single source sample, sequenced in a study of blood T cells in healthy people across ages. Using a J-beta primer mix together with a sample-barcoded 5' primer, a second PCR was run for roughly 6 to 12 cycles. TCRdb processed the 5' RACE reads anew with MiXCR; each CDR3 protein has one entry. The table shows 550,000 to 650,000 distinct CDR3 sequences, with about 28% occurring only once. A further study also used this sample, focusing on T cells of mothers and their children.

The sequenced sample was blood. The receptor set was obtained from a boy between 2 and 10 years old in good health.

This CDR3 is CASSESSRTETQYF. The CDR3 DNA is TGCGCCAGCAGTGAGTCCAGTCGAACGGAGACCCAGTACTTC. The J gene is TRBJ2-5, the V gene TRBV10-2; D is ambiguous. This CDR3 is 14 amino acids long. The V end was cut by 0 bases, the J end by 5 bases, with 10 bases between. Germline values: CDR1 WSHSY, CDR2 SAAADI.

This clonotype was counted only a few times. This chain uses TRBV6-5 with TRBJ2-3; 11 bases are a match to TRBD2. The ends lost 8 bases at V and 9 bases at J; junction bases unmatched: 7. Germline CDR1 is MNHEY and CDR2 is SVGAGI. The CDR3 is made up of 13 amino acids. The CDR3 nucleotides read TGTGCCAGCGGTCTAGCGGGAGGTGGCACGCAGTATTTT. It codes for CASGLAGGGTQYF.

This clonotype was detected only a few times. The V and J genes are TRBV5-1 and TRBJ2-1; TRBD2 aligns across 8 bases. The CDR3 extends over 15 amino acids. The germline gives CDR1 SGHRS, CDR2 YFSETQ. Trimming at V came to 4 bases and at J to 2 bases, leaving 5 bases not matched to a gene. The CDR3 bases are TGCGCCAGCAGCCGGCCGGGACTAGCCTACAATGAGCAGTTCTTC. Translated, it gives CASSRPGLAYNEQFF.

V usage is TRBV9 and J usage is TRBJ2-5; tentatively, D is TRBD2 (7 bases). Germline assignment: CDR1 SGDLS and CDR2 YYNGEE. With 6 bases removed from V and 0 bases from J, the gap between germline ends came to 21 bases. This CDR3 contains 17 residues. This chain's CDR3 is CASNQGFGGGYQETQYF. As DNA, the CDR3 is TGTGCCAGCAACCAGGGGTTCGGGGGAGGGTACCAAGAGACCCAGTACTTC.

The V call is TRBV2, the J call TRBJ2-3, with TRBD2 matching over 8 bases. J gave up 5 bases and V 2 bases, and 9 bases lay outside the gene matches. Germline V gene lookup returns CDR1 SNHLY and CDR2 FYNNEI. This CDR3 comprises 16 residues. Written as DNA, the CDR3 is TGTGCCAGCAGTGAACGCCTAAGCGGGGGTCGAGATACGCAGTATTTT. It specifies CASSERLSGGRDTQYF.

This clonotype has only a few counts. This chain links TRBV29-1 with TRBJ1-2; 10 bases fit TRBD1. This CDR3 is built from 13 residues. V lost 6 bases to trimming and J lost 6 bases; unmatched junction nucleotides: 7. Germline V CDR1 and CDR2: SQVTM, ANQGSEA. The CDR3 loop reads CSVRQGAFNGYTF. Here the CDR3 DNA reads TGCAGCGTGCGACAGGGGGCGTTTAATGGCTACACCTTC. The whole variable domain, remainder taken from reference TRBV29-1 and TRBJ1-2, is SAVISQKPSRDICQRGTSLTIQCQVDSQVTMMFWYRQQPGQSLTLIATANQGSEATYESGFVIDKFPISRPNLTFSTLTVSNMSPEDSSIYLCSVRQGAFNGYTFGSGTRLTVV.

The chain links TRBV9 to TRBJ1-1, with 8 positions matching TRBD1. V shed 6 bases and J 7 bases; nucleotides not matched to a gene: 14. This CDR3 is built from 15 residues. Germline CDR1 and CDR2: SGDLS and YYNGEE. Here the CDR3 reads CASTSLQGVGVEAFF. CDR3 nucleotides: TGTGCCAGCACCTCCCTACAGGGGGTGGGAGTTGAAGCTTTCTTT.

This clonotype turned up a few times. The genes are TRBV6-6 and TRBJ2-3; perhaps TRBD1 as D (5 bases). V lost 0 bases and J lost 3, with 13 bases in between. Germline CDR1 MNHNY, CDR2 SVGAGI (reference sequence). The CDR3 has 16 amino acids. The CDR3 is CASSYSLARGTDTQYF. CDR3 nucleotide sequence: TGTGCCAGCAGTTACTCGTTGGCAAGGGGTACAGATACGCAGTATTTT.

This clonotype was picked up one time. The chain couples TRBV3-1 to TRBJ2-1; no clear D. The DNA end favors TRBJ2-5, so the J call may be wrong. The CDR3 length is 13 residues. Germline V gene lookup returns CDR1 LGHDT and CDR2 YNNKEL (reference sequence). The CDR3 is CASSQLTRETQYF. CDR3 sequence (DNA): TGTGCCAGCAGCCAACTTACCCGGGAGACCCAGTACTTC.

The chain couples TRBV5-5 to TRBJ1-6; TRBD1 agrees at 10 bases. Germline assignment: CDR1 SGHKS and CDR2 YYEKEE (reference sequence). V gave up 0 bases and J gave up 10 bases; unmatched junction bases: 4. The CDR3 is 15 residues long. The CDR3 is CASSLGQGAGSPLHF. In nucleotides, the CDR3 is TGTGCCAGCAGCTTGGGACAGGGGGCCGGCTCACCCCTCCACTTT.

This chain links TRBV20-1 with TRBJ1-2; D might be TRBD1 (5 bases). CDR3 length: 12 residues. Germline loops: CDR1 DFQATT, CDR2 SNEGSKA (reference sequence). V gave up 5 bases and J gave up 2 bases, with 9 bases separating them. In nucleotides, the CDR3 is TGCAGTGCTGTCAGGGAGAACTATGGCTACACCTTC. Protein: CSAVRENYGYTF.

Only a few counts were recorded for this clonotype. CDR3 residues: CASSTPGLGCEQYF. For the CDR3, the DNA is TGTGCCAGCAGTACGCCGGGACTGGGCTGCGAGCAGTACTTC. The chain is built from TRBV28 and TRBJ2-7; maybe TRBD2 (6 bases). This CDR3 comprises 14 residues. Per the germline V gene, CDR1 is MDHEN and CDR2 is SYDVKM. Trimming removed 5 bases at V and 6 bases at J, with 17 bases between.

The chain couples TRBV2 to TRBJ2-5; D remains unclear. From germline, CDR1 is SNHLY and CDR2 FYNNEI. The CDR3 is 14 amino acids. Between the trimmed V and J ends, which lost 6 bases and 0 bases, there was a span of 11 bases. The CDR3 region has the DNA TGTGCCAGCAGGGCCCCAGAGGACCAAGAGACCCAGTACTTC. It translates to CASRAPEDQETQYF.

V is TRBV12-3 or TRBV12-4 and J is TRBJ1-4; 7 bases map to TRBD1. The V and J ends lost 5 bases and 7 bases, in that order; junction bases with no gene match: 7. The CDR3 spans 14 residues. In DNA, the CDR3 is TGTGCCAGCAGTACAGGGGAGTCGGCTGAAAAACTGTTTTTT. Encoded protein: CASSTGESAEKLFF.

J is TRBJ2-5 and V is TRBV7-6; the D is unclear. Per germline, CDR1 SGHVS and CDR2 FNYEAQ. V lost 0 bases and J 2 bases, leaving 13 bases between the germline ends. The CDR3 is made up of 16 amino acids. Here the CDR3 reads CASSLASLRPQETQYF. Here the CDR3 DNA reads TGTGCCAGCAGCTTAGCATCTCTCCGACCGCAAGAGACCCAGTACTTC.

This clonotype was counted only a few times. CDR3 nucleotides: TGCAGTGCTAGTCGCGGAGAAGATACGCAGTATTTT. Its translation: CSASRGEDTQYF. This chain uses TRBV20-1 with TRBJ2-3; no clear D. This CDR3 has 12 amino acids. The germline gives CDR1 DFQATT, CDR2 SNEGSKA (reference sequence). Trimming cost V 3 bases and J 5 bases, with 9 bases left between them.

This clonotype was picked up a small number of times. The chain recombines TRBV5-5 with TRBJ2-3; 9 positions match TRBD2. V trimming: 0 bases; J trimming: 3 bases; junction bases outside the gene matches: 8. CDR1 and CDR2 from the germline V gene are SGHKS and YYEKEE (reference sequence). The CDR3 consists of 17 residues. CDR3 sequence reads: CASSLAPLAGRTDTQYF. The CDR3 DNA reads TGTGCCAGCAGCTTGGCTCCGCTAGCGGGAAGAACAGATACGCAGTATTTT.

V and J are TRBV28 and TRBJ2-3, with 7 bases matching TRBD2. The CDR3 totals 14 residues. Germline values: CDR1 MDHEN, CDR2 SYDVKM. Trimming cost V 2 bases and J 4 bases; bases outside gene matches: 3. CDR3 coding DNA: TGTGCCAGCAGTTTAACGGCGGGAGCAGATACGCAGTATTTT. Protein product: CASSLTAGADTQYF.

This chain joins TRBV5-1 and TRBJ1-4; 7 bases match TRBD1. Germline V gene sequence: CDR1 SGHRS, CDR2 YFSETQ. The CDR3 contains 14 residues. With V trimmed by 0 bases and J by 10 bases, 6 bases remained unmatched. The CDR3 region has the DNA TGCGCCAGCAGCTTGGGGACAGGTTCTGTAAAACTGTTTTTT. Protein product: CASSLGTGSVKLFF.

The chain combines TRBV6-5 with TRBJ2-7, with 14 bases that match TRBD2. CDR1 is MNHEY and CDR2 is SVGAGI in the germline V gene. V lost 3 bases to trimming and J lost 0 bases; unmatched junction nucleotides: 16. There are 21 residues in the CDR3. CDR3 protein: CASSYRPSGTSGGRSSYEQYF. The CDR3, as DNA: TGTGCCAGCAGTTATCGCCCCTCCGGGACTAGCGGGGGCCGGTCCTCCTACGAGCAGTACTTC.

The sample holds a few counts of this clonotype. The chain couples TRBV7-9 to TRBJ1-3; 9 bases fit TRBD1. The germline gives CDR1 SEHNR, CDR2 FQNEAQ (reference sequence). The junction had 9 bases not matched to a gene; V was cut back by 3 bases and J by 0 bases. This CDR3 spans 18 amino acids. CDR3 residues: CASSFPGQGTFSGNTIYF. The CDR3 nucleotides are TGTGCCAGCAGCTTTCCGGGACAGGGAACTTTCTCTGGAAACACCATATATTTT.

In its sample, this clonotype was seen a few times. The V and J genes are TRBV12-3 or TRBV12-4 and TRBJ1-1, with unresolved D. The CDR3 loop spans 14 amino acids. Trimming left V 3 bases short and J 1 base short, with 9 bases between. CDR3 amino acids: CASSLAAPNTEAFF. Written as DNA, the CDR3 is TGTGCCAGCAGTTTGGCAGCGCCGAACACTGAAGCTTTCTTT.

This clonotype was recorded at least ten times. The genes are TRBV7-9 and TRBJ1-1; D not resolved. V shed 5 bases and J shed 4 bases, with 8 bases lying between them. In germline, CDR1 is SEHNR, CDR2 FQNEAQ (reference sequence). The CDR3 is 12 amino acids. The CDR3 loop is CASSPDGTEAFF. The CDR3 region has the DNA TGTGCCAGCAGCCCGGACGGCACTGAAGCTTTCTTT.